One TCR beta chain is described in this entry. Its antigen is as yet unknown. The sample holds other DNA sequences that translate to the same CDR3. The CDR3 length is 14 residues. The V gene lost 0 bases and the J gene lost 2 bases, with 7 bases spanning the gap. CDR1 and CDR2 (germline): SGHRS, YFSETQ. The entry originates in a study of shared clonotypes between healthy human individuals. General observations from the study: Large sequencing depth failed to make sorted-subset sequencing complete, rarefaction showed. Non-shared clonotypes had lower generation probabilities than those shared by all four donors.

Sequencing used immunoSEQ multiplex PCR; TCRdb keeps in-frame clones, though not all of them. The table has some 800,000 clones, around 92% seen once; the top ten hold less than 25%. Terminally differentiated effector memory CD45RA+ cells were excluded from the naive CD8 cells, which were CD45RO-negative and positively selected for CCR7. Nashville, Tennessee was home to all donors, who were Caucasian adults. The sample taken for sequencing was naive CD8+ T cells sorted from blood. The origin of this receptor is a man younger than 40 in good health. The chain links TRBV5-1 to TRBJ2-3; D is ambiguous. CDR3 region: CASSLEGATDTQYF. In DNA, the CDR3 is TGCGCCAGCAGCTTGGAAGGAGCCACAGATACGCAGTATTTT.